This T cell receptor (beta chain) was sequenced for a study of T cells after yellow fever vaccination. The CDR3 covers 16 residues. V shed 4 bases and J 4 bases; nucleotides not matched to a gene: 12. Germline CDR1 and CDR2: SQVTM and ANQGSEA. Universal primer sites and UMIs were introduced during 5'RACE template-switching synthesis of TCR cDNA. Using its own MiXCR run on the 5' RACE reads, TCRdb lists one record per CDR3 protein. The sample lists about 400,000 distinct CDR3 sequences, more than 5.5% occurring once. This clonotype was found many times. V usage is TRBV29-1 and J usage is TRBJ1-1; 10 bases map to TRBD1. This specimen consisted of PBMCs, obtained 5 days after the yellow fever booster vaccination. The TCR originated in a man aged 30-40 years who received the YFV17D yellow fever vaccine. The CDR3 spells CSVVYDRTGGFTEAFF. In DNA, the CDR3 is TGCAGCGTTGTATACGATCGGACAGGGGGATTCACTGAAGCTTTCTTT.